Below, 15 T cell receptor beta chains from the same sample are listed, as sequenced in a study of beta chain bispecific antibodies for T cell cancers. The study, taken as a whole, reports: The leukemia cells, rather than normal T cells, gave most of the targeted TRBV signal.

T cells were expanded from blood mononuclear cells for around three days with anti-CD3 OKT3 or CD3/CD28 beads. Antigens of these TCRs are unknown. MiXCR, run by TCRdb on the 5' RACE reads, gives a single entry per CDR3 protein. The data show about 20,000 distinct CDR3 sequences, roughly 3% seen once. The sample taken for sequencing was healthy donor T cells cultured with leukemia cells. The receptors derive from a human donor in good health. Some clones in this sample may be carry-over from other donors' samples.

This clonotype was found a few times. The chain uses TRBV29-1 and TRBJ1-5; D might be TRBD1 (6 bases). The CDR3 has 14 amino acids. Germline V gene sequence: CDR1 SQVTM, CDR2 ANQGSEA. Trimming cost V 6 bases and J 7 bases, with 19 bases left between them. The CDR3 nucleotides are TGCAGCGTCAAGCAGGGGAACACGGGACAGCCCCAGCATTTT. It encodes CSVKQGNTGQPQHF.

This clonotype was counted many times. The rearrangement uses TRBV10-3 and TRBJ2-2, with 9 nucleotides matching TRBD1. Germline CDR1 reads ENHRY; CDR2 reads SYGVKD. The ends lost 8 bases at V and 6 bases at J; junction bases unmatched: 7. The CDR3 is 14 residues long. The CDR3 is CAIGSGQGAGELFF. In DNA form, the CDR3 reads TGTGCCATCGGGTCGGGACAGGGTGCCGGGGAGCTGTTTTTT.

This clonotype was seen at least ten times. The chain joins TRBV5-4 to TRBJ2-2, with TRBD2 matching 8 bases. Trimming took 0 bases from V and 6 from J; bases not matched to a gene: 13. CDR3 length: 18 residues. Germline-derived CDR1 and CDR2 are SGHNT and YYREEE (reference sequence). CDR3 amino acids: CASSLDIGGALIAGELFF. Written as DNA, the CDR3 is TGTGCCAGCAGCTTGGATATCGGGGGGGCCCTAATCGCCGGGGAGCTGTTTTTT. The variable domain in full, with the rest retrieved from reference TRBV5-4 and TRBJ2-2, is ETGVTQSPTHLIKTRGQQVTLRCSSQSGHNTVSWYQQALGQGPQFIFQYYREEENGRGNFPPRFSGLQFPNYSSELNVNALELDDSALYLCASSLDIGGALIAGELFFGEGSRLTVL.

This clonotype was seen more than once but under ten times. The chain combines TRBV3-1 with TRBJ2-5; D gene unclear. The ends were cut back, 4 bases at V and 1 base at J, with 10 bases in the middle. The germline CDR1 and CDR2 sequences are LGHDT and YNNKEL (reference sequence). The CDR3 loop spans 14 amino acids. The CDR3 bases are TGTGCCAGCAGCCTAACAGAGCTCCAAGAGACCCAGTACTTC. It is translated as CASSLTELQETQYF.

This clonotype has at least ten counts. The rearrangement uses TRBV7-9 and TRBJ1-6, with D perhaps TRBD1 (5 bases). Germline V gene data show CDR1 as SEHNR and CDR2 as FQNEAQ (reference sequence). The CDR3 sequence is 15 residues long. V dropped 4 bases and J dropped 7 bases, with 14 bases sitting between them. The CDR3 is CASSYSRDQNSPLHF. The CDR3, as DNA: TGTGCCAGCAGCTACTCCAGGGACCAGAATTCACCCCTCCACTTT.

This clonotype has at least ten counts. The CDR3 sequence: CASSSLLNTEAFF. For the CDR3, the DNA is TGTGCCAGTAGTTCTCTCCTGAACACTGAAGCTTTCTTT. The V and J genes are TRBV19 and TRBJ1-1; no firm D call. Trimming cost V 5 bases and J 0 bases, with 7 bases left between them. The CDR3 sequence is 13 residues long. Germline loops: CDR1 LNHDA, CDR2 SQIVND (reference sequence).

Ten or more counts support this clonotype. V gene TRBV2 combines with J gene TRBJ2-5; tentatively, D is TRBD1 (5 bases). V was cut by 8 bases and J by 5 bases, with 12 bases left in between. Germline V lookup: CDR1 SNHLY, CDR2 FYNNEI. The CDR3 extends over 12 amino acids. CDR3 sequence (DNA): TGTGCCAGCGAGCCAGGGTTGGAGACCCAGTACTTC. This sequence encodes CASEPGLETQYF. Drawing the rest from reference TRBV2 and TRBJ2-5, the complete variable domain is EPEVTQTPSHQVTQMGQEVILRCVPISNHLYFYWYRQILGQKVEFLVSFYNNEISEKSEIFDDQFSVERPDGSNFTLKIRSTKLEDSAMYFCASEPGLETQYFGPGTRLLVL.

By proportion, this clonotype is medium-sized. CDR3 region: CSVDRGDSYEQYF. As DNA, the CDR3 is TGCAGCGTTGACAGGGGGGACTCCTACGAGCAGTACTTC. The chain links TRBV29-1 to TRBJ2-7, with a possible D match to TRBD1 (7 bases). V lost 3 bases and J lost 0, with 9 bases in between. CDR3 size: 13 residues. Germline CDR1 and CDR2: SQVTM and ANQGSEA.

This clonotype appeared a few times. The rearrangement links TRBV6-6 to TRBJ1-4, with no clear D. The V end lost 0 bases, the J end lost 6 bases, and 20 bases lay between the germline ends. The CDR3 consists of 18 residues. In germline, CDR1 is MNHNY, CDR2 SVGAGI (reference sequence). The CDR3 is CASSYSRQSGSDYEKLFF. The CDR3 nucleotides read TGTGCCAGCAGTTACTCGAGGCAATCGGGGTCGGATTATGAAAAACTGTTTTTT.

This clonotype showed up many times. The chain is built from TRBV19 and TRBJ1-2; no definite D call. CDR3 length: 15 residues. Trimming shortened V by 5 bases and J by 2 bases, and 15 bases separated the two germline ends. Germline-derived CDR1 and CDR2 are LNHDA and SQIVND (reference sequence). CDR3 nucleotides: TGTGCCAGTAGTGTATCGTGGCAGACCAACTATGGCTACACCTTC. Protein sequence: CASSVSWQTNYGYTF.

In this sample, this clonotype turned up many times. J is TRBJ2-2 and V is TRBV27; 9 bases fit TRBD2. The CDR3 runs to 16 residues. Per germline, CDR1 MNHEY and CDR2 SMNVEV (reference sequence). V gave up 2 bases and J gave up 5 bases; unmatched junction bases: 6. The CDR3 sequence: CASSLRSSGVTGELFF. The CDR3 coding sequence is TGTGCCAGCAGTTTAAGGTCTAGCGGGGTTACCGGGGAGCTGTTTTTT.

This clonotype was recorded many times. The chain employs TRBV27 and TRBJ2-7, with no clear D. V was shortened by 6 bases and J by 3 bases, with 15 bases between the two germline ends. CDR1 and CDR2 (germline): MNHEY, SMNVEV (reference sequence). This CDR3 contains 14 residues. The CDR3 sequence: CASSIGAVYYEQYF. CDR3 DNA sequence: TGTGCCAGCAGCATTGGTGCGGTTTACTACGAGCAGTACTTC.

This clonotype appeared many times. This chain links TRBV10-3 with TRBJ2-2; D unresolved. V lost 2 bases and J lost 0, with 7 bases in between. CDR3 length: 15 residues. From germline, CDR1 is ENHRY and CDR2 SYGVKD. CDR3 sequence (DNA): TGTGCCATCAGTGAGGATCAGACGAACACCGGGGAGCTGTTTTTT. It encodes CAISEDQTNTGELFF.

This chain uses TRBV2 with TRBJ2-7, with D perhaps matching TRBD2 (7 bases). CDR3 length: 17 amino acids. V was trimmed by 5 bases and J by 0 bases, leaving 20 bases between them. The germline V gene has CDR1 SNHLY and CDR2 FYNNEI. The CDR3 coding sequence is TGTGCCAGCAGTCATAACCCCCTTGGGGGGGCCTCCTACGAGCAGTACTTC. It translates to CASSHNPLGGASYEQYF.

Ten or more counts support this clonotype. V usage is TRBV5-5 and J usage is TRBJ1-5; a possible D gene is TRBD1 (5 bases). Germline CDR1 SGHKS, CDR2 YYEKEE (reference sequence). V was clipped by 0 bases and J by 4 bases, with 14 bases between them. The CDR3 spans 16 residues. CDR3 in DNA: TGTGCCAGCAGCTTGGAAGTAGGCGGGGGGAATCAGCCCCAGCATTTT. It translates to CASSLEVGGGNQPQHF.